The clone carrying this T cell receptor (beta chain) appeared a few times. The sample comes from a study of Ad26.COV2.S vaccination and SARS-CoV-2 variants. Measured with immunoSEQ multiplex PCR; TCRdb has only the in-frame clones, and not every one. The sample has 300,000 to 400,000 clones, roughly 84% seen once. The treatment denotes: around 19 received Ad26.COV2.S at low or high dose, single or two shots; roughly five received placebo; per-sample allocation not given. After the first vaccine or placebo injection, samples were drawn on day 63. V shed 0 bases and J shed 4 bases, with 5 bases lying between them. This CDR3 has 13 residues. CDR1 is SGHNT and CDR2 is YYREEE in the germline V gene (reference sequence).

This chain uses TRBV5-4 with TRBJ1-5; D gene unclear. This receptor was identified in a person aged 18-65 years who received the Ad26.COV2.S COVID-19 vaccine or a placebo. The specimen was peripheral blood, collected in a trial of Ad26.COV2.S vaccine versus placebo. CDR3 region: CASSLGRNQPQHF. The DNA for the CDR3 is TGTGCCAGCAGCTTGGGCAGGAATCAGCCCCAGCATTTT.